The 23 T cell receptor delta chains presented below share a single source sample, sequenced in a study of Vδ1+ human thymocytes. Study-level results: Highly polyclonal TRG and TRD repertoires with Gaussian CDR3 length distributions appeared in thymus.

Sequences come from RNA converted to cDNA by reverse transcription. CDR3 amplicons came from multiplex PCR with pooled V-gene forward and constant-region reverse primers. TCRdb fed the multiplex PCR reads into CATT to redo clone calling. The sample shows about 73,000 delta-chain clones, around 35% of them seen only once. Antigens for these TCRs are unknown. The sample was Vdelta1+ gamma-delta thymocytes from the thymus. Subset denoted: FACS-sorted CD3+ TCRalphabeta- TCRVdelta1+ TCRVdelta2- thymocytes. The source is a boy in the first two years of life who had congenital heart surgery.

The J gene is TRDJ1, the V gene TRDV1; 8 bases are a match to TRDD3. This CDR3 comprises 17 residues. The V segment lost 0 bases and the J segment 2 bases; nucleotides outside the gene matches: 8. Germline V gives CDR1 TSWWSYY, CDR2 QGS. In nucleotides, the CDR3 is TGTGCTCTTGGGGAACTTGGGGGATCAAGTCAGACCGATAAACTCATCTTT. Its protein is CALGELGGSSQTDKLIF.

The chain couples TRDV1 to TRDJ1; 7 nucleotides match TRDD2. The CDR3 is 22 amino acids. Germline loops: CDR1 TSWWSYY, CDR2 QGS. V trimming: 1 base; J trimming: 0 bases; junction bases outside the gene matches: 23. The CDR3 sequence: CALGERPEFMVPTRGHTDKLIF. Here the CDR3 DNA reads TGTGCTCTTGGGGAACGGCCGGAGTTTATGGTTCCTACCCGGGGACACACCGATAAACTCATCTTT.

This chain links TRDV1 with TRDJ1; D is possibly TRDD3 (6 bases). Germline CDR1 reads TSWWSYY; CDR2 reads QGS. Trimming took off 3 bases at V and 0 bases at J, with 20 bases between the two ends. This CDR3 region has 18 residues. In nucleotides, the CDR3 is TGTGCTCTTGGGGATCCTCCCTACCTTACTGGGTACACCGATAAACTCATCTTT. This encodes CALGDPPYLTGYTDKLIF.

The V and J genes are TRDV1 and TRDJ1; TRDD3 matches at 12 bases. This CDR3 spans 18 amino acids. Germline CDR1 TSWWSYY, CDR2 QGS. The trim removed 2 bases at V and 2 bases at J, leaving 9 bases unmatched. This CDR3 is CALGESGWGIRSTDKLIF. The CDR3 bases are TGTGCTCTTGGGGAAAGTGGCTGGGGGATACGTTCGACCGATAAACTCATCTTT.

The V gene is TRDV1, the J gene TRDJ1; 11 bases are shared with TRDD3. The germline V gene has CDR1 TSWWSYY and CDR2 QGS. With 4 bases clipped from V and 0 bases from J, the junction kept 22 bases outside the gene matches. This CDR3 has 22 amino acids. The CDR3 reads CALGVVPTRRCGGYANTDKLIF. In DNA, the CDR3 is TGTGCTCTTGGGGTTGTTCCTACGAGGCGGTGTGGGGGATACGCGAACACCGATAAACTCATCTTT.

The chain is built from TRDV1 and TRDJ1; 9 bases agree with TRDD3. This CDR3 has 18 amino acids. The germline CDR1 and CDR2 sequences are TSWWSYY and QGS. With V trimmed by 1 base and J by 0 bases, 9 bases remained unmatched. The CDR3 DNA reads as TGTGCTCTTGGGGAACCGAAGGGGATACGCCCGTACACCGATAAACTCATCTTT. The encoded protein is CALGEPKGIRPYTDKLIF.

This clone was observed a few times. This chain links TRDV1 with TRDJ1, with D uncertain. Trimming stripped 0 bases from V and 1 base from J, with 6 bases between. Germline loops: CDR1 TSWWSYY, CDR2 QGS. The CDR3 contains 14 residues. CDR3 sequence reads: CALGELVITDKLIF. In DNA form, the CDR3 reads TGTGCTCTTGGGGAACTAGTTATCACCGATAAACTCATCTTT.

The chain combines TRDV1 with TRDJ1; D might be TRDD2 or TRDD3, each matching 6 bases. Germline-derived CDR1 and CDR2 are TSWWSYY and QGS. Trimming left V 0 bases short and J 2 bases short, with 43 bases between. The CDR3 is 26 residues long. The CDR3 DNA is TGTGCTCTTGGGGAACTCACTATTCCAGGGGACCTTCCCTACGGGGTGATACGCGGGGGAACCGATAAACTCATCTTT. Translating gives CALGELTIPGDLPYGVIRGGTDKLIF.

As for this clone: Sequence at one end of the junction differs from germline and may be a read error. This sequence joins TRDV1 and TRDJ1; 7 bases align to TRDD3. Germline CDR1 reads TSWWSYY; CDR2 reads QGS. This CDR3 spans 17 amino acids. CDR3 amino acids: CALGEPPPGGHTDKLIF. CDR3 DNA sequence: TGTGCTCTTGGGGAACCCCCACCTGGGGGCCACACCGATAAACTAATCTTT.

This chain joins TRDV1 and TRDJ1, with 9 bases that match TRDD2. The CDR3 consists of 19 residues. Germline CDR1 TSWWSYY, CDR2 QGS. V shed 0 bases and J 0 bases; nucleotides not matched to a gene: 11. The CDR3 nucleotides are TGTGCTCTTGGGGAACTTGCCTTCCTACTAGGATACTACACCGATAAACTCATCTTT. It yields the protein CALGELAFLLGYYTDKLIF.

A remark on this clone: The same CDR3 also results from other DNA sequences found in this sample. The chain has TRDV2 and TRDJ1; 10 bases fit TRDD3. The germline CDR1 and CDR2 sequences are GEAIGNYY and EKD. This CDR3 region has 12 residues. V shed 7 bases, J shed 10 bases, and the junction held 8 bases outside the gene matches. DNA of the CDR3: TGTGCCTGGCCCCACTGGGGGATGGGACTCATCTTT. Amino acid sequence: CAWPHWGMGLIF.

This clone was detected only a few times. The gene calls are TRDV1 and TRDJ1, with D unresolved. V lost 0 bases to trimming and J lost 3 bases, with 11 bases between them. Germline CDR1 and CDR2: TSWWSYY and QGS. The CDR3 extends over 15 amino acids. The DNA for the CDR3 is TGTGCTCTTGGGGAACTCCCGGTGCTCGCCGATAAACTCATCTTT. Its translation is CALGELPVLADKLIF.

The chain links TRDV1 to TRDJ1; TRDD3 aligns across 8 bases. The J segment lost 0 bases and the V segment lost 5 bases, leaving 23 bases of the junction unmatched. The CDR3 runs to 21 residues. The V gene's germline CDR1 is TSWWSYY and CDR2 QGS. The CDR3 region has the DNA TGTGCTCTTGGGATGCTCCGGGGGTACTGGGGGTACTCCCGGTACACCGATAAACTCATCTTT. Its protein is CALGMLRGYWGYSRYTDKLIF.

The chain is built from TRDV1 and TRDJ1; 9 bases fit TRDD3. Germline V gene data show CDR1 as TSWWSYY and CDR2 as QGS. V lost 1 base to trimming and J lost 0 bases; unmatched junction nucleotides: 24. This CDR3 has 23 residues. CDR3 nucleotides: TGTGCTCTTGGGGAACCGGCAGGACCGCCATTAAGACTGGGGGAAATGTACACCGATAAACTCATCTTT. This codes for CALGEPAGPPLRLGEMYTDKLIF.

In the case of this clone: Mismatch with germline at one junction end may stem from a read error. The chain combines TRDV1 with TRDJ1; 11 bases are a match to TRDD3. CDR1 TSWWSYY and CDR2 QGS come from the germline V gene. This CDR3 comprises 19 residues. CDR3 amino acids: CALGEASHIIGGYADKPIF. The CDR3 DNA is TGTGCTCTTGGGGAGGCTTCCCATATCATTGGGGGATACGCCGATAAACCCATCTTT.

This clone was detected only a few times. The chain employs TRDV1 and TRDJ1, with unresolved D. The CDR3 length is 14 residues. V was clipped by 1 base and J by 7 bases, with 13 bases between them. Germline V CDR1 and CDR2: TSWWSYY, QGS. The CDR3 nucleotides read TGTGCTCTTGGGGAACCAGGGGTCCACCCTAAACTCATCTTT. This translates into CALGEPGVHPKLIF.

This clone was detected a few times. The chain recombines TRDV2 with TRDJ1; 13 bases fit TRDD3. Germline CDR1 GEAIGNYY, CDR2 EKD. After removal of 6 bases from V and 2 bases from J, the junction contained 29 bases not matched to a gene. The CDR3 length is 23 residues. The CDR3 nucleotides read TGTGCCTGTTTCCGCTTTCCTACGATACCTTTACTGGGGGATACGCTGGGGACCGATAAACTCATCTTT. It specifies CACFRFPTIPLLGDTLGTDKLIF.

The chain couples TRDV1 to TRDJ1; D assignment may be TRDD2 or TRDD3 (7 bases each). V shed 2 bases and J shed 0 bases, with 28 bases lying between them. Germline CDR1 TSWWSYY, CDR2 QGS. The CDR3 has 21 amino acids. CDR3 DNA sequence: TGTGCTCTTGGGGAATATTCCTACTCTAGGATACGCGATTGTTACACCGATAAACTCATCTTT. Translation: CALGEYSYSRIRDCYTDKLIF.

This clone was counted only a few times. V and J are TRDV1 and TRDJ1, with 12 bases lining up with TRDD3. The V and J ends lost 1 base and 3 bases, in that order; junction bases with no gene match: 21. The CDR3 is 22 amino acids. Germline CDR1 TSWWSYY, CDR2 QGS. CDR3 region: CALGEPPTAPPILGDTADKLIF. Here the CDR3 DNA reads TGTGCTCTTGGGGAACCCCCTACCGCTCCTCCCATACTGGGGGATACAGCCGATAAACTCATCTTT.

The chain combines TRDV1 with TRDJ1, with 7 positions matching TRDD3. CDR3 size: 19 residues. With 0 bases clipped from V and 7 bases from J, the junction kept 20 bases outside the gene matches. CDR1 and CDR2 (germline): TSWWSYY, QGS. The chain's CDR3 is CALGELPPSYWGWGRKLIF. In DNA, the CDR3 is TGTGCTCTTGGGGAACTACCTCCCTCTTACTGGGGATGGGGGCGTAAACTCATCTTT.

This clone appeared a few times. The rearrangement joins TRDV1 to TRDJ1, with 10 bases that match TRDD3. CDR1 and CDR2 (germline): TSWWSYY, QGS. CDR3 size: 23 residues. V lost 9 bases, J lost 0 bases, and 31 bases stayed unmatched. CDR3 sequence: CALGRSRKPSRHGGYCYTDKLIF. DNA of the CDR3: TGTGCTCTCGGACGAAGCCGAAAGCCTTCTCGACATGGGGGATACTGTTACACCGATAAACTCATCTTT.

This clone was recorded once. The chain employs TRDV1 and TRDJ1; 12 bases fit TRDD3. This CDR3 has 22 amino acids. Unmatched junction bases numbered 25, after V lost 7 bases and J lost 1 base. Per germline, CDR1 TSWWSYY and CDR2 QGS. The DNA of the CDR3 is TGTGCTCTTGAACGTTGGCCACGCCCTTTCTACTGGGGGATACTAGGCACCGATAAACTCATCTTT. Its translation is CALERWPRPFYWGILGTDKLIF.

This sequence joins TRDV2 and TRDJ1; D might be TRDD3 (5 bases). Germline V gene lookup returns CDR1 GEAIGNYY and CDR2 EKD. Trimming took off 5 bases at V and 10 bases at J, with 13 bases between the two ends. This CDR3 is 11 amino acids long. The CDR3 loop reads CACAWVRTLIF. DNA for the CDR3: TGTGCCTGTGCCTGGGTACGTACACTCATCTTT.